These 5 T cell receptor beta chains originate from one sample sequenced in a study of CD8 T cells in ankylosing spondylitis (dated by TCRdb to the late 2010s). The method was 5' RACE. The run used an Illumina HiSeq 2500. The raw public data were reprocessed by TCRdb itself: fastp quality trimming at Q25, MiXCR clonotype calling, in-frame beta chains only. CDR3 protein duplicates are merged, each entry listing the most common genes and DNA. This sample holds about 400,000 distinct CDR3 sequences; more than 20% were observed only once. Roughly 14% of the sample is in the top ten clones. Sequenced input: blood, either unsorted or a sorted T cell fraction (not recorded which). The origin of the receptors is a male donor with ankylosing spondylitis or in good health (not recorded which).

V gene TRBV4-1 combines with J gene TRBJ2-5; TRBD1 is a possible D gene (5 bases). The CDR3 covers 14 residues. The germline V gene has CDR1 MGHRA and CDR2 YSYEKL. V lost 1 base and J 2 bases, leaving 8 bases between the germline ends. CDR3 sequence reads: CASSQVDRQETQYF. CDR3 DNA: TGCGCCAGCAGCCAAGTTGACAGACAAGAGACCCAGTACTTC.

The chain links TRBV6-1 to TRBJ2-1; 11 bases agree with TRBD1. Per the germline V gene, CDR1 is MNHNS and CDR2 is SASEGT. V lost 4 bases, J lost 8 bases, and 7 bases stayed unmatched. The CDR3 loop spans 15 amino acids. The CDR3 region has the DNA TGTGCCAGCAGTGGAGGGACAGGGGGTTCGGATGAGCAGTTCTTC. This gives the protein CASSGGTGGSDEQFF.

This chain connects TRBV7-8 to TRBJ2-7; D not resolved. The CDR3 totals 16 residues. With 2 bases removed from V and 0 bases from J, the gap between germline ends came to 14 bases. CDR1 SGHVS and CDR2 FQNEAQ come from the germline V gene. The CDR3 DNA reads as TGTGCCAGCAGCTTAATACCCAGGTCGAGCTCCTACGAGCAGTACTTC. It codes for CASSLIPRSSSYEQYF.

The chain combines TRBV4-1 with TRBJ1-2; D gene unclear. Trimming took off 6 bases at V and 8 bases at J, with 16 bases between the two ends. The length of the CDR3 is 13 residues. Germline values: CDR1 MGHRA, CDR2 YSYEKL. CDR3 sequence reads: CASRKSGEGGYTF. The CDR3 region has the DNA TGCGCCAGCAGAAAGAGTGGGGAAGGGGGCTACACCTTC.

This clonotype showed up just a few times. The chain has TRBV27 and TRBJ2-1; TRBD1 is a possible D gene (5 bases). V was shortened by 5 bases and J by 3 bases, with 14 bases between the two germline ends. Germline-derived CDR1 and CDR2 are MNHEY and SMNVEV (reference sequence). The CDR3 length is 15 residues. The CDR3 loop reads CASSAWGADYNEQFF. The CDR3 coding sequence is TGTGCCAGCAGTGCTTGGGGCGCCGACTACAATGAGCAGTTCTTC.